Below, 20 T cell receptor beta chains from the same sample are listed, as sequenced in a study of blood T cell repertoires in COVID-19. Generated by immunoSEQ multiplex PCR, the TCRdb table keeps only in-frame clones and is missing some. The sample carries a few hundred thousand clones, around 87% recorded once. The sequencing input was peripheral blood. These receptors were obtained from a man aged 55 to 70 with acute or convalescent COVID-19.

The rearrangement uses TRBV27 and TRBJ1-5, with TRBD1 matching over 7 bases. This CDR3 comprises 15 residues. V lost 4 bases to trimming and J lost 5 bases; unmatched junction nucleotides: 8. The germline V gene has CDR1 MNHEY and CDR2 SMNVEV (reference sequence). The CDR3 DNA sequence: TGTGCCAGCAGTTCCTCGGACAGGAGGGATCAGCCCCAGCATTTT. Translating gives CASSSSDRRDQPQHF.

This clone was seen once. The chain carries TRBV14 and TRBJ2-5, with TRBD1 identical over 8 bases. With 4 bases clipped from V and 5 bases from J, the junction kept 9 bases outside the gene matches. The length of the CDR3 is 15 residues. In germline, CDR1 is SGHDN, CDR2 FVKESK. The CDR3: CASSPLGQDRETQYF. CDR3 DNA sequence: TGTGCCAGCAGCCCCCTGGGACAGGACCGGGAGACCCAGTACTTC.

This clone has just a few counts. V is TRBV4-2 and J is TRBJ2-7, with 10 bases that match TRBD1. There are 15 residues in the CDR3. J was trimmed by 6 bases and V by 0 bases; bases with no gene match: 5. The germline V gene encodes CDR1 LGHNA and CDR2 YNFKEQ. The CDR3 DNA follows: TGTGCCAGCAGCCAAGATGGGGGACAGGGGTTCGAGCAGTACTTC. It specifies CASSQDGGQGFEQYF.

The rearrangement links TRBV18 to TRBJ2-3; maybe TRBD2 (5 bases). Looked up from germline, CDR1 is KGHSH and CDR2 is LQKENI. This CDR3 is built from 16 residues. Trimming took off 4 bases at V and 1 base at J, with 15 bases between the two ends. The CDR3 here is CASSLVTRSGTDTQYF. The CDR3 nucleotides read TGTGCCAGCTCACTCGTAACTAGGTCGGGCACAGATACGCAGTATTTT.

The chain is built from TRBV24-1 and TRBJ2-2, with unresolved D. From germline, CDR1 is KGHDR and CDR2 SFDVKD. V was trimmed by 2 bases and J by 3 bases, leaving 12 bases between them. The CDR3 length is 16 residues. The CDR3 DNA is TGTGCCACCAGTGATTCGAGGAGTCGGGACACCGGGGAGCTGTTTTTT. Translation gives CATSDSRSRDTGELFF.

This clone was seen just once. The CDR3 spells CASSLYAGERGLWYEQYF. CDR3 DNA sequence: TGTGCCAGCAGCTTGTACGCAGGGGAGAGGGGTTTGTGGTACGAGCAGTACTTC. The chain combines TRBV5-6 with TRBJ2-7, with D possibly TRBD1 on 6 matching bases. The CDR3 contains 18 residues. Trimming removed 1 base from V and 4 bases from J, with 24 bases in between. CDR1 is SGHDT and CDR2 is YYEEEE in the germline V gene.

The chain combines TRBV6-6 with TRBJ1-5, with 9 bases lining up with TRBD1. CDR3 length equals 15 residues. Per the germline V gene, CDR1 is MNHNY and CDR2 is SVGAGI (reference sequence). Losses at the gene ends were 10 bases for V and 0 bases for J; bases not matched to a gene: 7. Here the CDR3 reads CATRDRVYSNQPQHF. The CDR3 nucleotides read TGTGCCACGAGGGACAGGGTTTATAGCAATCAGCCCCAGCATTTT.

The V gene is TRBV7-8, the J gene TRBJ1-5; D is unclear. Germline loops: CDR1 SGHVS, CDR2 FQNEAQ. V lost 3 bases to trimming and J lost 5 bases, with 8 bases between them. The CDR3 covers 13 residues. CDR3 protein: CASSFSLYQPQHF. Here the CDR3 DNA reads TGTGCCAGCAGCTTTTCTCTCTATCAGCCCCAGCATTTT. Using reference TRBV7-8 and TRBJ1-5 for the parts outside the CDR3, the full variable domain is GAGVSQSPRYKVAKRGQDVALRCDPISGHVSLFWYQQALGQGPEFLTYFQNEAQLDKSGLPSDRFFAERPEGSVSTLKIQRTQQEDSAVYLCASSFSLYQPQHFGDGTRLSIL.

The V and J genes are TRBV3-1 (or the pseudogene TRBV3-2) and TRBJ2-7, with a tentative D call TRBD1 (5 bases). The CDR3 is made up of 15 amino acids. Germline-derived CDR1 and CDR2 are LGHDT and YNNKEL (reference sequence). V was clipped by 1 base and J by 0 bases, with 10 bases between them. The CDR3 DNA follows: TGTGCCAGCAGCCAAGCTCCCAGGGCCTCCTACGAGCAGTACTTC. It encodes CASSQAPRASYEQYF.

This clone was seen once. The V gene is TRBV7-9, the J gene TRBJ2-5; a possible D gene is TRBD1 (5 bases). The germline V gene encodes CDR1 SEHNR and CDR2 FQNEAQ (reference sequence). V was shortened by 3 bases and J by 4 bases, with 12 bases between the two germline ends. The CDR3 sequence is 14 residues long. The CDR3 DNA is TGTGCCAGCAGCTTTAGGGCAGGGCTAGAGACCCAGTACTTC. Translated, it gives CASSFRAGLETQYF. Combining the CDR3 with reference TRBV7-9 and TRBJ2-5 gives the whole variable domain DTGVSQNPRHKITKRGQNVTFRCDPISEHNRLYWYRQTLGQGPEFLTYFQNEAQLEKSRLLSDRFSAERPKGSFSTLEIQRTEQGDSAMYLCASSFRAGLETQYFGPGTRLLVL.

The chain couples TRBV9 to TRBJ2-3, with 9 nucleotides matching TRBD2. V trimming: 3 bases; J trimming: 5 bases; junction bases outside the gene matches: 7. The CDR3 consists of 15 residues. Germline V lookup: CDR1 SGDLS, CDR2 YYNGEE. CDR3 amino acids: CASSAGGGAVDTQYF. CDR3 DNA: TGTGCCAGCAGCGCCGGCGGGGGGGCCGTAGATACGCAGTATTTT.

This chain links TRBV11-1 with TRBJ1-2, with 9 bases aligning to TRBD1. CDR1 and CDR2 from the germline V gene are SGHAT and FQDESV (reference sequence). V trimming: 5 bases; J trimming: 6 bases; junction bases outside the gene matches: 7. There are 14 residues in the CDR3. This CDR3 reads CASSADRGEDGYTF. The CDR3 DNA reads TGTGCCAGCAGCGCGGACAGGGGAGAGGATGGCTACACCTTC.

The chain joins TRBV5-1 to TRBJ1-6, with TRBD1 matching 11 bases. Germline CDR1 and CDR2: SGHRS and YFSETQ. This CDR3 is 15 amino acids long. V lost 4 bases, J lost 7 bases, and 4 bases stayed unmatched. The CDR3 coding sequence is TGCGCCAGCAGCCTGGGACAGGGGGGAAATTCACCCCTCCACTTT. This gives the protein CASSLGQGGNSPLHF.

V is TRBV15 and J is TRBJ1-1, with no clear D. This CDR3 is built from 15 residues. Germline CDR1 is LNHNV and CDR2 is YYDKDF (reference sequence). With 0 bases removed from V and 5 bases from J, the gap between germline ends came to 13 bases. In DNA form, the CDR3 reads TGTGCCACCAGCAGAGACGGGAGCCTGGGGACTGAAGCTTTCTTT. It yields the protein CATSRDGSLGTEAFF.

This clone was seen just once. V is TRBV11-3 and J is TRBJ1-1; 7 bases match TRBD1. The CDR3 loop spans 15 amino acids. The junction had 3 bases not matched to a gene; V was cut back by 1 base and J by 1 base. CDR1 is SGHNT, CDR2 YENEEA, per germline. CDR3 nucleotides: TGTGCCAGCAGCTTAGGACAGGGTCGGAACACTGAAGCTTTCTTT. It yields the protein CASSLGQGRNTEAFF.

This clone was seen just once. The chain combines TRBV19 with TRBJ2-7, with 15 bases fitting TRBD2. The CDR3 extends over 16 amino acids. Germline CDR1 LNHDA, CDR2 SQIVND (reference sequence). With 3 bases clipped from V and 2 bases from J, the junction kept 2 bases outside the gene matches. The CDR3 spells CASSMGLAGGPYEQYF. CDR3 coding DNA: TGTGCCAGTAGTATGGGACTAGCGGGGGGCCCCTACGAGCAGTACTTC.

The chain couples TRBV4-3 to TRBJ2-7; 7 nucleotides agree with TRBD2. This CDR3 contains 14 residues. The trim removed 1 base at V and 6 bases at J, leaving 6 bases unmatched. Germline V gives CDR1 LGHNA, CDR2 YSLEER. CDR3 residues: CASSQVGGRGEQYF. CDR3 DNA sequence: TGCGCCAGCAGCCAAGTCGGAGGGAGGGGCGAGCAGTACTTC.

The rearrangement links TRBV5-1 to TRBJ1-4, with D tentatively TRBD1 (6 bases). CDR3 length: 16 residues. V dropped 3 bases and J dropped 6 bases, with 18 bases sitting between them. CDR1 and CDR2 from the germline V gene are SGHRS and YFSETQ. The chain's CDR3 is CASSWGQSGLDEKLFF. Written as DNA, the CDR3 is TGCGCCAGCAGCTGGGGACAATCAGGCCTCGATGAAAAACTGTTTTTT.

The chain recombines TRBV7-2 with TRBJ2-1, with TRBD1 matching over 10 bases. Germline CDR1 and CDR2: SGHTA and FQGNSA. The J segment lost 8 bases and the V segment lost 3 bases, leaving 7 bases of the junction unmatched. The CDR3 totals 15 residues. The CDR3 region is CASSLKGQGNDEQFF. The CDR3 coding sequence is TGTGCCAGCAGCTTGAAGGGACAGGGGAACGATGAGCAGTTCTTC.

The chain combines TRBV6-5 with TRBJ1-3; D not resolved. Germline-derived CDR1 and CDR2 are MNHEY and SVGAGI. This CDR3 comprises 15 residues. Deletions cut 8 bases from V and 0 bases from J, with 14 bases between. The CDR3 nucleotides are TGTGCCAGCCTTAGGAGGGCTAACTCTGGAAACACCATATATTTT. It specifies CASLRRANSGNTIYF.